The rows below give T cell receptor beta chains drawn from one sample of a study of T cell responses to AZD1222 COVID-19 vaccine. Some clones are missing from TCRdb's copy, which holds only in-frame ones; the method was immunoSEQ multiplex PCR. The top ten clones hold less than 5.5% of a sample with approximately 81,000 clones, 90% to 95% of them seen once. Sequenced here: peripheral blood, sampled on day 0 of MenACWY control vaccination. Receptors originate from an adult in good health. Each CDR3 is given with its conserved first and last residue. A D gene is named only where the DNA matches it firmly. Clone size is stated in some rows and not others, as once, few, many or a class when expanded.

J gene	CDR3 length	D gene	clone size	V gene	CDR3 protein
TRBJ1-6	16	.	.	TRBV15	CATSRDRVGVDSPLHF
TRBJ1-1	13	.	.	TRBV18	CASSPGWDTEAFF
TRBJ2-1	13	.	.	TRBV6-5	CASSFTDFNEQFF
TRBJ1-5	14	.	.	TRBV28	CASSLADRGQPQHF
TRBJ2-2	16	.	.	TRBV4-1	CASSQGQTGRTGELFF
TRBJ1-2	12	.	.	TRBV6-5	CASIGPNYGYTF
TRBJ2-2	13	.	.	TRBV19	CASSTPGMLELFF
TRBJ2-1	17	.	.	TRBV7-9	CASSPKLRLERTNEQFF
TRBJ1-4	18	.	.	TRBV5-1	CASSLISGTSATNEKLFF
TRBJ2-7	14	.	once	TRBV11-2	CASSLGVGTYEQYF
TRBJ1-3	12	.	few	TRBV18	CASSPSRDTIYF
TRBJ2-3	16	TRBD2	once	TRBV28	CASSSPASGRTDTQYF
TRBJ1-2	13	.	.	TRBV5-8	CAPWNPANYGYTF